This TCR beta chain originates from a study of cytomegalovirus exposure and HLA in healthy donors (dated by TCRdb to 2017 to 2019). About the investigation overall: An earlier analysis of some 600 of the donors reported approximately 280 Gb of sequence data and 90 million to 120 million unique TCR beta sequences obtained from 180 million or so T cells. An early release covering about 600 HLA-typed donors comprised about 310 gigabases of sequencing data and 65 million to 100 million unique TCR sequences. Of the roughly 400 genotyped donors, 65% to 90% were placed in the genetic ancestry cluster associated with self-reported Caucasian donors. The study aimed to test whether cataloging public T cell receptors could reveal signatures of past pathogen exposure. Using immunosequencing, the study profiled T cell repertoires from 640 or so subjects and related those repertoires to cytomegalovirus serostatus. Besides the first cohort of 500 to 700 subjects, a separate validation cohort made up of around 120 different subjects was used. The study combined high-throughput TCR immunosequencing, statistical association of individual TCRs with disease status, and machine learning to predict cytomegalovirus infection status. In a later analysis, previously published TCR beta repertoires from fewer than 750 donors were re-analyzed and high-resolution HLA genotyping was added so that TCR occurrence patterns could be studied. In the later analysis, no new phenotypic data were used to find candidate immune exposures; instead, reliance was placed on TCR beta sequences and their occurrence across donors. In an earlier analysis of about 590 of the donors, high-throughput TCR beta sequencing was used to judge whether each TCR beta V gene segment behaved as functional or pseudogenic. Donor age, sex, ethnicity and CMV serostatus were collected together with the repertoire data. Genome-wide SNP genotypes for about three fifths of the 666 donors were used in a later genetic analysis, which treated that subset as a discovery cohort. Every repertoire in the discovery cohort had been generated on one and the same sequencing platform. Both class I and class II loci were covered by HLA typing, at four-digit resolution. The number of typed donors differed by locus: about 620-630 for A, B, C, DRB1 and DQB1; 500 to 550 for DQA1; 606 for DPA1; and 400 to 480 for DPB1. Several DR-DQ haplotypes were treated as single units for association and clustering because of strong linkage in the cohort. Among several hundred genotyped donors of the cohort, an average of about 240,000 unique TCR beta nucleotide sequences was sequenced per donor, of which roughly 17% were non-productive. What the study reported, not specific to this receptor: In an earlier analysis of some 500 of the donors, most TCR beta V segments were observed in productive rearrangements about 87% or about 30% of the time, broadly matching IMGT annotations. Specific HLA alleles were associated with 15,000 to 20,000 TCR beta sequences at a false discovery rate of 0.05 in a later analysis. V-gene and J-gene trimming of TCR beta chains was associated with a missense DCLRE1C variant in a later genetic analysis, and the association was replicated in an independent cohort. Cytomegalovirus status was reported to be diagnosed by the classifier with high specificity and sensitivity in both the original and validation cohorts. While some public TCRs were present in many individuals, most TCR sequences turned up only very rarely across donors. The sequencing pipeline was judged likely to have produced a cluster of highly shared sequence variants as a technical artifact. Because counts were too low, 15 to 20 rarely observed V segments, including chromosome 9 orphons, were excluded from the earlier analysis of 587 of the donors. A further reported finding was that TCR beta sequences accurately predicted the HLA-A and HLA-B alleles for most subjects in the first cohort. This cohort had only TCR beta chains sequenced, and the lack of alpha or paired-chain data limited which features could be detected. In vitro tests confirmed that three of the cytomegalovirus-associated TCR beta chains recognize cytomegalovirus antigens. According to a later analysis, parvovirus B19, influenza, CMV and Epstein-Barr virus appeared linked to several top co-occurrence clusters. In the study, 150 to 200 TCR beta chains were listed as associated with cytomegalovirus. Roughly uniform sequencing depth across donors was assumed in presence/absence analyses, although this assumption may not hold. Correlated functional status among segregating V segments might reflect linkage disequilibrium, but an unknown experimental factor could not be ruled out. Because HLA typing was unavailable for some donors at each locus, only the typed subset was used in association tests. Some IMGT-functional V segments, including TRBV6-2 and TRBV6-3, could not be distinguished by the 87-base-pair reads and were therefore excluded. When HLA alleles, especially DR and DQ, strongly co-occurred, attributing TCR associations to individual alleles was difficult. CMV serostatus was the only immune exposure information available for the cohort. In a later analysis, TCR association rates were found to vary across HLA loci, with the most associated TCRs seen for DRB1 alleles and the fewest for HLA-C alleles. According to a later analysis, most CMV-associated TCR beta chains appeared to be HLA-restricted, and the HLA associations seemed to be driven largely by CMV exposure. According to the authors, the approach could potentially be generalized to other disease states and immunological phenotypes. A later genetic analysis reported fewer N-insertions in productive TCRs among donors in an Asian-associated ancestry cluster than the approximately 700-donor mean. Compared with equally common non-associated chains, HLA-associated TCR beta chains in a later analysis were more clonally expanded and had lower generation probabilities.

In total, more than 500 healthy bone marrow donors made up the cohort. All cohort members were sampled while nominally healthy, although unrecorded immune exposures were likely present. The donor was CMV seronegative and belonged to the group of 350 to 400 seronegative cohort members. Every donor gave a peripheral blood sample, and the peripheral blood mononuclear cells from that sample were used for TCR beta sequencing. The Qiagen DNeasy Blood Extraction Kit was used to extract genomic DNA from the blood cell samples. This clone has just a few counts. Its antigen is unknown. The sample holds no much larger clone one base away, and base qualities are not on file. Taken from cysteine to phenylalanine, the CDR3 has 13 residues. Only CDR3 DNA is held: 39 bases, read in frame from base 1. The germline V gene (reference sequence) specifies LNHDA as CDR1 and SQIVND as CDR2. V loses 8 bases at its end and J loses 4 bases; junction bases beyond the gene matches: 5.

Library construction relied on the immunoSEQ multiplex PCR assay. For the multiplex PCR, a mixture combining 60 forward primers for TCR Vbeta segments and 13 reverse primers for TCR Jbeta segments was used. A multiplex PCR assay on genomic DNA amplified the CDR3 region of rearranged TCR beta genes. On the Illumina HiSeq System, the amplified TCR beta libraries were sequenced as 87-base-pair reads. The source study handled its data this way. Across the 670 or so repertoires, a later analysis counted 78 million or so unique TCR beta chains, approximately 10 million of which were shared by at least two donors. Raw reads were error-corrected and collapsed into unique sequences with a nearest-neighbor algorithm that merged closely related sequences to remove PCR and sequencing errors. To assign V, D and J gene segments, CDR3 sequences were aligned to IMGT reference sequences. For a sequence to be retained, a match of at least six nucleotides to both a V gene segment and a J gene segment was required. Rearrangements were called productive when the CDR3 lacked stop codons and stayed in frame with V and J; all others were non-productive. CDR3 was defined by IMGT convention, running from the second conserved V-encoded cysteine to the conserved J-encoded phenylalanine. The earlier analysis of a few hundred of the donors excluded any sequence lacking an unambiguous match to a single V gene segment. An earlier analysis of 587 of the donors called V segments functional above 56.7% productive rearrangements and segregating when the between-donor standard deviation exceeded 5%. A statistical classification framework was developed to diagnose cytomegalovirus status using the catalog of TCR beta chain sequences. In a later analysis, V and J genes were assigned by comparing TCR nucleotide sequences against IMGT/GENE-DB human TR gene sequences. The TCRdist pipeline was used in a later analysis to assign CDR3 sequences and most-parsimonious VDJ recombination scenarios. In a later analysis, each TCR beta chain was defined by its CDR3 amino acid sequence together with its V-gene family, and reads lacking a unique V-gene family were excluded. To address suspected cross-contamination and a sequencing artifact, a later analysis removed around 600 highly shared, low-generation-probability nucleotide sequences. A later analysis calculated a clonal expansion index for each public chain from normalized within-repertoire ranks of inferred template counts. A later analysis computed generation probabilities with a VDJ recombination model fitted to out-of-frame rearrangements, and checked the results against IGoR. In a later analysis, TCR-TCR, TCR-HLA and TCR-CMV co-occurrence was scored with hypergeometric tests, and a repertoire-size bias correction was applied to TCR pairs. A later analysis estimated false discovery rates by permuting HLA or CMV assignments 20 times. In a later analysis, co-occurring TCRs were grouped with DBSCAN, and TCRdist sequence similarity was added when clustering was performed within HLA-allele-positive subsets. For co-occurrence clustering, repertoires with fewer than 30,000 or more than 120,000 public chains were excluded, along with a handful of repertoires with anomalous nucleotide sharing. TCRdb took this table from immuneACCESS and kept in-frame rearrangements with V and J called. Such tables lack part of the clones; where checked against another copy, unresolved V genes explain under half of the gap, and the rest is unexplained. V and J calls and clone size are copied from that table; D and trimming were computed from the DNA. This sample is represented by 140,000 to 150,000 clones; roughly 10% of them were singletons. The ten largest account for 1.5% to 2% of the sample.

The V and J segments used are TRBV19 and TRBJ2-1; TRBD2 matches 7 bases in the middle. The clonotype was recovered from a man aged 50-60 years in good health and CMV-seronegative. Sequencing used PBMCs. The DNA sequence reads TGTGCCAGTCACCCGGGAGGATACAATGAGCAGTTCTTC. Translated, this gives CASHPGGYNEQFF.